There are a few counts of the clone carrying this TCR beta chain. The antigen remains undetermined. The CDR3 is cut off 3 residues early in the read; its end comes from the germline J gene. This entry belongs to a study of T cell clonality in common variable immunodeficiency. CVID meant reduced serum IgG, IgA and/or IgM plus specific antibody deficiency. For at least one year, all CVID subjects received replacement immunoglobulin. The table came from immunoSEQ multiplex PCR; TCRdb's copy has only in-frame clones and leaves some out. The repertoire consists of 25,000 to 30,000 clones, none detected only once. The V gene end was trimmed by 5 bases and the J gene end by 5 bases; junction bases not matched to a gene: 8. The CDR3 runs to 14 residues. The V gene's germline CDR1 is SGHVS and CDR2 FQNEAQ. General study points: Reportedly, TCR beta sequences from common variable immunodeficiency showed fewer deletions and N-nucleotide insertions.

The receptor was isolated from a human donor with common variable immunodeficiency. This chain connects TRBV7-8 to TRBJ2-5, with 7 bases identical to TRBD2. Sequencing was performed on peripheral blood mononuclear cells. CDR3 region: CASSRGGGRETQYF. The CDR3 DNA, read in part, is TGTGCCAGCAGCCGAGGCGGGGGAAGGGAGACC.